Shown below are 14 T cell receptor beta chains from a single sample sequenced in a study of glioma-infiltrating T cells. Amplification of TCR alpha and beta CDR3 regions from RNA used iRepertoire nested multiplex PCR. MiXCR, applied by TCRdb to the multiplex PCR reads, yields one record per CDR3 protein. The profile shows tens of thousands of distinct CDR3 sequences, 20% to 25% of them singletons. The sequenced sample was glioma tissue, nonneoplastic brain tissue, or PBMCs (not recorded which). Source of these receptors: a human donor with low-grade glioma or glioblastoma, undergoing nonglioma brain surgery, or in good health (not recorded which).

This clonotype was counted many times. The chain uses TRBV7-9 and TRBJ2-7; the match to TRBD2 covers 11 bases. The germline V gene has CDR1 SEHNR and CDR2 FQNEAQ (reference sequence). V shed 2 bases and J 4 bases; nucleotides not matched to a gene: 4. This CDR3 has 15 amino acids. CDR3 DNA sequence: TGTGCCAGCAGCTTAACTAGCGGGAGTGGGTACGAGCAGTACTTC. As protein: CASSLTSGSGYEQYF.

This clonotype turned up a few times. J is TRBJ2-3 and V is TRBV7-2; 12 nucleotides align to TRBD2. With V trimmed by 5 bases and J by 3 bases, 6 bases remained unmatched. Germline V gene sequence: CDR1 SGHTA, CDR2 FQGNSA. This CDR3 region has 16 residues. The CDR3 loop is CASSGPGTSGTDTQYF. CDR3 DNA: TGTGCCAGCAGCGGACCCGGGACTAGCGGGACAGATACGCAGTATTTT. Supplemented by reference TRBV7-2 and TRBJ2-3, the full variable domain reads GAGVSQSPSNKVTEKGKDVELRCDPISGHTALYWYRQSLGQGLEFLIYFQGNSAPDKSGLPSDRFSAERTGGSVSTLTIQRTQQEDSAVYLCASSGPGTSGTDTQYFGPGTRLTVL.

This clonotype was recorded many times. This sequence joins TRBV2 and TRBJ2-1; TRBD2 matches 12 bases. The CDR3 extends over 14 amino acids. CDR1 and CDR2 (germline): SNHLY, FYNNEI. Trimming at V came to 2 bases and at J to 13 bases, leaving 6 bases not matched to a gene. The CDR3 sequence is CASSESPSGRAQFF. Here the CDR3 DNA reads TGTGCCAGCAGTGAATCACCTAGCGGGAGGGCCCAGTTCTTC. Using reference TRBV2 and TRBJ2-1 for the parts outside the CDR3, the full variable domain is EPEVTQTPSHQVTQMGQEVILRCVPISNHLYFYWYRQILGQKVEFLVSFYNNEISEKSEIFDDQFSVERPDGSNFTLKIRSTKLEDSAMYFCASSESPSGRAQFFGPGTRLTVL.

This clonotype was seen many times. The J gene is TRBJ2-7, the V gene TRBV18; possible D gene TRBD1, 6 bases. The V and J ends lost 0 bases and 3 bases respectively, with 12 bases between them. The CDR3 runs 15 residues. Germline CDR1 reads KGHSH; CDR2 reads LQKENI. This CDR3 is CASSPPGARNYEQYF. The CDR3 DNA reads TGTGCCAGCTCACCACCGGGGGCCAGGAACTACGAGCAGTACTTC.

This clonotype was observed a handful of times. The chain recombines TRBV12-3 or TRBV12-4 with TRBJ1-2; TRBD1 might be the D (6 bases). This CDR3 has 15 residues. V was pared by 5 bases and J by 0 bases, with 13 bases between. In DNA form, the CDR3 reads TGTGCCAGCAGTCCAAGGGGGGAGTCTAACTATGGCTACACCTTC. Translating gives CASSPRGESNYGYTF.

The chain is built from TRBV3-1 and TRBJ2-3; TRBD1 aligns across 8 bases. CDR3 size: 16 residues. From germline, CDR1 is LGHDT and CDR2 YNNKEL (reference sequence). V lost 0 bases, J lost 3 bases, and 5 bases stayed unmatched. The DNA of the CDR3 is TGTGCCAGCAGCCAAGATAATGGACAGGGAACAGATACGCAGTATTTT. It translates to CASSQDNGQGTDTQYF.

The rearrangement joins TRBV11-2 to TRBJ2-4; no reliable D call. CDR1 SGHAT and CDR2 FQNNGV come from the germline V gene. The V end lost 3 bases, the J end lost 0 bases, and 6 bases lay between the germline ends. The CDR3 spans 14 residues. CDR3 residues: CASSFGIAKNIQYF. The CDR3 DNA reads TGTGCCAGCAGCTTTGGTATAGCCAAAAACATTCAGTACTTC.

This clonotype was observed at least ten times. CDR3 region: CASSLDRQPYNEQFF. The CDR3 bases are TGTGCCAGCAGCTTAGATCGACAGCCCTACAATGAGCAGTTCTTC. The rearrangement joins TRBV7-2 to TRBJ2-1; possibly TRBD1 for D (5 bases). V dropped 1 base and J dropped 2 bases, with 9 bases sitting between them. The CDR3 loop spans 15 amino acids. Germline V lookup: CDR1 SGHTA, CDR2 FQGNSA.

This clonotype appeared a single time. A read error may produce the germline difference seen at one junction end. V gene TRBV27 combines with J gene TRBJ1-5; no firm D call. The CDR3 contains 13 residues. Germline V gene lookup returns CDR1 MNHEY and CDR2 SMNVEV (reference sequence). For the CDR3, the DNA is TGTGCCAGCAGACTTAAGAGCAATCAGCACCAGCATTTT. It encodes CASRLKSNQHQHF.

J is TRBJ2-3 and V is TRBV5-4; the match to TRBD1 covers 7 bases. There are 14 residues in the CDR3. In germline, CDR1 is SGHNT, CDR2 YYREEE (reference sequence). Germline trimming cut 4 bases from V and 0 bases from J; bases unmatched to any gene: 2. Here the CDR3 DNA reads TGTGCCAGCAGCCGGGACAGTAGCACAGATACGCAGTATTTT. Protein sequence: CASSRDSSTDTQYF. The full variable domain, its missing parts supplied by reference TRBV5-4 and TRBJ2-3, is ETGVTQSPTHLIKTRGQQVTLRCSSQSGHNTVSWYQQALGQGPQFIFQYYREEENGRGNFPPRFSGLQFPNYSSELNVNALELDDSALYLCASSRDSSTDTQYFGPGTRLTVL.

This clonotype showed up just a few times. The chain is built from TRBV4-2 and TRBJ2-1, with a weak D call TRBD1 (7 bases). This CDR3 region has 16 residues. V lost 1 base and J 4 bases, leaving 14 bases between the germline ends. The V gene's germline CDR1 is LGHNA and CDR2 YNFKEQ. As DNA, the CDR3 is TGTGCCAGCAGCCAAGTCCGGGGGACAGATTACAATGAGCAGTTCTTC. Amino acid sequence: CASSQVRGTDYNEQFF.

Details on this clonotype: A read error is possible here, since a much larger clone lies one base away. V gene TRBV2 combines with J gene TRBJ2-7; 7 bases match TRBD1. This CDR3 is built from 16 residues. CDR1 is SNHLY and CDR2 is FYNNEI in the germline V gene. This CDR3 is CDSSETTYRGFYEQYF. CDR3 nucleotide sequence: TGTGACAGCAGTGAAACTACTTACAGGGGATTCTACGAGCAGTACTTC.

This clonotype appeared once. With a much larger clone just one base away, this may be a read error. The J gene is TRBJ1-1, the V gene TRBV7-8, with a possible D match to TRBD1 (6 bases). CDR1 is SGHVS, CDR2 FQNEAQ, per germline. The CDR3 runs to 14 residues. The CDR3 coding sequence is TGTGCCAGCGGCTTAGGACAGATCAACACTGAAGCTTTCTTT. Translated: CASGLGQINTEAFF.

On this clonotype: A much larger clone lies a single base off, so this may be a read error. The chain uses TRBV7-9 and TRBJ1-2; D not certain. The CDR3 runs 16 residues. Germline CDR1 SEHNR, CDR2 FQNEAQ (reference sequence). The DNA of the CDR3 is TGTGCCAGCGGCTTAGTTAAGGCGGGAGACATCTATGGCTACACCTTC. It yields the protein CASGLVKAGDIYGYTF.